Listed here are 17 T cell receptor beta chains from one sample, sequenced in a study of CD8 T cells in Susac syndrome. Reverse transcription of about 0.5 to 1 ug RNA used random hexamers. TCRdb itself ran the immunoSEQ multiplex PCR reads through MiXCR, one entry per CDR3 protein. This sample has roughly 150,000 distinct CDR3 sequences, with about 94% found just once. Sequenced sample: CD8+ T cells from PBMCs. The source of these receptors is a human donor with multiple sclerosis.

This chain connects TRBV3-1 to TRBJ2-1, with 7 bases identical to TRBD2. V lost 1 base to trimming and J lost 8 bases; unmatched junction nucleotides: 8. In germline, CDR1 is LGHDT, CDR2 YNNKEL (reference sequence). The CDR3 has 15 residues. The CDR3 DNA reads as TGTGCCAGCAGCCAAGGGGGGGGTAGCGCACATGAGCAGTTCTTC. This sequence encodes CASSQGGGSAHEQFF.

The chain couples TRBV6-2 or TRBV6-3 to TRBJ2-7; TRBD1 aligns across 7 bases. CDR1 and CDR2 (germline): MNHEY, SVGEGT. The CDR3 is 13 residues long. V was pared by 7 bases and J by 3 bases, with 6 bases of the junction left unmatched. The CDR3 here is CASTSTGHYEQYF. DNA of the CDR3: TGTGCCAGCACTTCGACAGGGCACTACGAGCAGTACTTC.

The gene calls are TRBV9 and TRBJ2-1; 11 bases are shared with TRBD2. Germline CDR1 reads SGDLS; CDR2 reads YYNGEE. The trim removed 4 bases at V and 5 bases at J, leaving 8 bases unmatched. CDR3 size: 16 residues. CDR3 in amino acids: CASSPSLAGVDNEQFF. CDR3 nucleotide sequence: TGTGCCAGCAGCCCGTCACTAGCGGGGGTTGACAATGAGCAGTTCTTC.

The chain recombines TRBV25-1 with TRBJ2-5; 7 positions match TRBD2. The CDR3 is 14 residues long. In germline, CDR1 is MGHDK, CDR2 SYGVNS. The trim removed 3 bases at V and 7 bases at J, leaving 8 bases unmatched. In nucleotides, the CDR3 is TGTGCCAGCAGTGAGGGCGGGGGTTTAGGGACCCAGTACTTC. This sequence encodes CASSEGGGLGTQYF.

This clonotype was detected only once. This chain uses TRBV27 with TRBJ2-7; TRBD2 matches at 8 bases. CDR1 MNHEY and CDR2 SMNVEV come from the germline V gene (reference sequence). CDR3 length: 16 amino acids. Trimming at V came to 2 bases and at J to 2 bases, leaving 8 bases not matched to a gene. CDR3 loop: CASSLRGRRGAYEQYF. In DNA form, the CDR3 reads TGTGCCAGCAGTTTAAGGGGAAGGCGGGGGGCCTACGAGCAGTACTTC.

This clonotype was seen once. This chain joins TRBV13 and TRBJ2-3, with D possibly TRBD1 on 6 matching bases. The V and J ends lost 3 bases and 4 bases respectively, with 8 bases between them. CDR1 and CDR2 (germline): PRHDT, FYEKMQ (reference sequence). The CDR3 is made up of 13 amino acids. CDR3 sequence reads: CASSFGGPDTQYF. The DNA for the CDR3 is TGTGCCAGCAGCTTTGGGGGCCCAGATACGCAGTATTTT.

CDR3 residues: CASSQDAGRGQYF. The CDR3 DNA sequence: TGCGCCAGCAGCCAAGATGCAGGGCGAGGGCAGTACTTC. The rearrangement links TRBV4-1 to TRBJ2-7; TRBD1 might be the D (5 bases). CDR3 size: 13 residues. Germline V gives CDR1 MGHRA, CDR2 YSYEKL. V lost 0 bases and J 9 bases, leaving 12 bases between the germline ends.

Only a few counts were recorded for this clonotype. The CDR3 protein is CASSLGGGNTEAFF. The DNA for the CDR3 is TGTGCCAGCAGTCTAGGAGGGGGGAACACTGAAGCTTTCTTT. The V gene is TRBV12-3 or TRBV12-4, the J gene TRBJ1-1; TRBD1 might be the D (6 bases). The CDR3 runs 14 residues. Trimming removed 5 bases at V and 1 base at J, with 11 bases between.

This chain uses TRBV30 with TRBJ1-6, with D possibly matching TRBD1 (5 bases). The germline V gene encodes CDR1 GTSNPN and CDR2 SVGIG (reference sequence). CDR3 length: 15 amino acids. V gave up 1 base and J gave up 9 bases, with 16 bases separating them. Here the CDR3 reads CAWSERDRRSSPLHF. The CDR3 region has the DNA TGTGCCTGGAGTGAGCGGGACCGGAGGAGTTCACCCCTCCACTTT.

V usage is TRBV7-8 and J usage is TRBJ1-1; D possibly corresponds to TRBD1 (5 bases). Trimming pared 1 base from V and 0 bases from J, leaving 9 bases between. This CDR3 has 15 amino acids. Germline assignment: CDR1 SGHVS and CDR2 FQNEAQ. CDR3: CASSLGRGVNTEAFF. As DNA, the CDR3 is TGTGCCAGCAGCTTAGGTCGGGGGGTGAACACTGAAGCTTTCTTT.

This clonotype was detected only once. The chain links TRBV7-9 to TRBJ2-6; 8 bases map to TRBD1. CDR1 and CDR2 (germline): SEHNR, FQNEAQ (reference sequence). The CDR3 has 17 residues. V shed 5 bases and J 0 bases; nucleotides not matched to a gene: 6. As DNA, the CDR3 is TGTGCCAGCAGCGACGGGACAGGTTACTCTGGGGCCAACGTCCTGACTTTC. Translating gives CASSDGTGYSGANVLTF.

J is TRBJ2-5 and V is TRBV20-1; D perhaps matches TRBD2 (5 bases). The V and J ends lost 4 bases and 3 bases respectively, with 15 bases between them. The CDR3 consists of 14 residues. The V gene's germline CDR1 is DFQATT and CDR2 SNEGSKA (reference sequence). The CDR3 DNA sequence: TGCAGTGCTAATCCGGTTCCGGGGAAAGAGACCCAGTACTTC. It codes for CSANPVPGKETQYF.

The chain is built from TRBV27 and TRBJ1-2, with 9 bases identical to TRBD1. CDR3 size: 12 residues. Losses at the gene ends were 6 bases for V and 8 bases for J; bases not matched to a gene: 4. The germline gives CDR1 MNHEY, CDR2 SMNVEV (reference sequence). The CDR3: CASRGTGKGYTF. CDR3 coding DNA: TGTGCCAGCAGGGGGACAGGGAAAGGCTACACCTTC.

The chain joins TRBV9 to TRBJ2-7; tentatively, D is TRBD1 (6 bases). This CDR3 is built from 13 residues. Germline V gene lookup returns CDR1 SGDLS and CDR2 YYNGEE. V lost 0 bases to trimming and J lost 6 bases, with 10 bases between them. CDR3 loop: CASSVGQGTEQYF. CDR3 coding DNA: TGTGCCAGCAGCGTAGGGCAGGGGACCGAGCAGTACTTC.

V is TRBV29-1 and J is TRBJ2-3, with TRBD2 matching over 11 bases. Unmatched junction bases numbered 8, after V lost 6 bases and J lost 0 bases. The CDR3 has 16 residues. From germline, CDR1 is SQVTM and CDR2 ANQGSEA. CDR3 DNA sequence: TGCAGCGTGCCACACACTAGCGGGGGAAGCACAGATACGCAGTATTTT. Residues: CSVPHTSGGSTDTQYF.

This rearrangement joins TRBV14 to TRBJ2-1; D is tentatively TRBD1 or TRBD2 (5 bases each). Trimming pared 1 base from V and 2 bases from J, leaving 12 bases between. In germline, CDR1 is SGHDN, CDR2 FVKESK. CDR3 size: 16 residues. The CDR3 protein is CASSQVGTGTYNEQFF. The DNA for the CDR3 is TGTGCCAGCAGCCAAGTGGGGACGGGAACCTACAATGAGCAGTTCTTC.

This clonotype appeared once. The chain is built from TRBV3-1 and TRBJ2-5; D perhaps matches TRBD2 (5 bases). This CDR3 region has 15 residues. Germline V gene sequence: CDR1 LGHDT, CDR2 YNNKEL (reference sequence). V dropped 4 bases and J dropped 5 bases, with 17 bases sitting between them. CDR3 sequence (DNA): TGTGCCAGCAGCCCCTTGTTGCGGGCCCGGGAGACCCAGTACTTC. Translated, it gives CASSPLLRARETQYF.